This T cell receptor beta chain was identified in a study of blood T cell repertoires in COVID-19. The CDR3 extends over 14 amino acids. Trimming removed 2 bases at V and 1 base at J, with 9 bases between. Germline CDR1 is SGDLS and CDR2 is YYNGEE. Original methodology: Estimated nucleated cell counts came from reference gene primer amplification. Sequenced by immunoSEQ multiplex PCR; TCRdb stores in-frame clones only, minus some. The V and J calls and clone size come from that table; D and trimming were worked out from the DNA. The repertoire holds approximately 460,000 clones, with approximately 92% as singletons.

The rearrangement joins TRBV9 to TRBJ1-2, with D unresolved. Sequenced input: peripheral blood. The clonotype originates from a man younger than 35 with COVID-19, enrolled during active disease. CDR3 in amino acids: CASSVATVNYGYTF. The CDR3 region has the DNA TGTGCCAGCAGCGTCGCTACGGTTAACTATGGCTACACCTTC.